This T cell receptor (beta chain) was obtained from a study of monozygotic twins with inflammatory bowel disease. Notes on the study in general: Sharing of clonotypes with others was lower in IBD patients than in healthy twins, and this was especially so with disease activity. The analysis did not separate different T cell subtypes.

TCRalpha along with TCRbeta cDNA was subjected to two nested PCRs lasting around 15 and 10 cycles. TCRdb reanalyzed the 5' RACE reads and collapses them to one entry per CDR3 protein, without DNA. The sample holds 440,000 or so distinct CDR3 sequences. The CDR3 is 16 amino acids. The germline V gene encodes CDR1 SEHNR and CDR2 FQNEAQ (reference sequence). For this clonotype: Its antigen is not identified.

The TCR sequence derives from a human donor with ulcerative colitis or Crohn's disease, or a healthy co-twin of an affected twin (not recorded which). Sequences were obtained from blood. V is TRBV7-9 and J is TRBJ2-1. CDR3 in amino acids: CASSLAQGGSYNEQFF.